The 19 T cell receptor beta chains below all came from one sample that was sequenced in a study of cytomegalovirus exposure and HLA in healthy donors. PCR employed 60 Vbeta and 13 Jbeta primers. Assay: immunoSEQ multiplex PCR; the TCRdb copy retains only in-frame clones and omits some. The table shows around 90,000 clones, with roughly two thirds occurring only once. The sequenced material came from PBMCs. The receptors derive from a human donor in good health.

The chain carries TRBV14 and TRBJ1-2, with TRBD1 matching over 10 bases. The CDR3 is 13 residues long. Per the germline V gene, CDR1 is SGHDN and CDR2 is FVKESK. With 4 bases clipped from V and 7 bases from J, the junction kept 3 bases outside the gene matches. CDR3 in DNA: TGTGCCAGCAGCCTTCGGACAGGGGGTGGCTACACCTTC. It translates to CASSLRTGGGYTF.

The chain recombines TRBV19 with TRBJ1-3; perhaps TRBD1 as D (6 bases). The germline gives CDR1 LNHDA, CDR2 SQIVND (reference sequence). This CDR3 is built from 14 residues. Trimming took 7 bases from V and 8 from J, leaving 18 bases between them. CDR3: CASTLTGLKDTIYF. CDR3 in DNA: TGTGCCAGTACGCTTACAGGGCTCAAGGACACCATATATTTT.

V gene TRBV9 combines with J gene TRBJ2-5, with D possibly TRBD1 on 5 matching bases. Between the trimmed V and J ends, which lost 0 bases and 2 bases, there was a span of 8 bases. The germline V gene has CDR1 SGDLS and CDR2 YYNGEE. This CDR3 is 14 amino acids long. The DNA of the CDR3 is TGTGCCAGCAGCGTAGGGGGCCAGCAAGAGACCCAGTACTTC. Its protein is CASSVGGQQETQYF.

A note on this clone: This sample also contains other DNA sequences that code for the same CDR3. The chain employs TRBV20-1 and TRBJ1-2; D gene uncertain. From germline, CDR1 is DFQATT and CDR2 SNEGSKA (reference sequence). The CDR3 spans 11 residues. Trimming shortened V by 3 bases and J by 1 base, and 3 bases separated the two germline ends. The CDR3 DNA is TGCAGTGCTAGTAGTAACTATGGCTACACCTTC. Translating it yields CSASSNYGYTF.

CDR3 region: CASSVDRGPGTEAFF. CDR3 nucleotides: TGTGCCAGTAGTGTCGACAGGGGGCCGGGCACTGAAGCTTTCTTT. This sequence joins TRBV19 and TRBJ1-1, with TRBD1 matching over 10 bases. CDR3 length: 15 residues. The germline V gene has CDR1 LNHDA and CDR2 SQIVND (reference sequence). V gave up 5 bases and J gave up 4 bases; unmatched junction bases: 7.

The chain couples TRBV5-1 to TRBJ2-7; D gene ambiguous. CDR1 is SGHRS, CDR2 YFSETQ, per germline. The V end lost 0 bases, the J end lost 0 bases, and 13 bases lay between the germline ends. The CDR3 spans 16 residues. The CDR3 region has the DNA TGCGCCAGCAGCTTGGGAACGACGAGCGTCTCCTACGAGCAGTACTTC. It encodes CASSLGTTSVSYEQYF.

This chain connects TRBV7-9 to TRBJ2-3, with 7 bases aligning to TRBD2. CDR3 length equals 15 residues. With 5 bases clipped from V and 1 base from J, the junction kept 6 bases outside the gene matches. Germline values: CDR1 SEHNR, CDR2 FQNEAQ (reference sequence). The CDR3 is CASSRRAGGTDTQYF. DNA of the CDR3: TGTGCCAGCAGCCGCCGGGCGGGGGGCACAGATACGCAGTATTTT.

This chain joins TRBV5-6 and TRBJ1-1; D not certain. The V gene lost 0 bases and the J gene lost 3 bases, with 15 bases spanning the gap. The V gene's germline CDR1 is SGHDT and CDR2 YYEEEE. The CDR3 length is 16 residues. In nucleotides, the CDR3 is TGTGCCAGCAGCTTGGGAGGTTCCACCGGGGACACTGAAGCTTTCTTT. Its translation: CASSLGGSTGDTEAFF.

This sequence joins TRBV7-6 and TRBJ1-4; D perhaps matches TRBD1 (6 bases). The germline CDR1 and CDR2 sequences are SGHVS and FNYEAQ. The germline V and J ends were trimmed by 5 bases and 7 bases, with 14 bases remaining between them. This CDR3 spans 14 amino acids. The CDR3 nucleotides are TGTGCCAGCAGCGCACAGGGAGGGGGTGAAAAACTGTTTTTT. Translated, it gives CASSAQGGGEKLFF.

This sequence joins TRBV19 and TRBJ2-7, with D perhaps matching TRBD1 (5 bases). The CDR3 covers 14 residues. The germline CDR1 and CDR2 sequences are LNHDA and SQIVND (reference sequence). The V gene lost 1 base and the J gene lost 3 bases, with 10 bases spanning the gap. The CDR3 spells CASSIARVGYEQYF. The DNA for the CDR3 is TGTGCCAGTAGTATAGCCAGGGTAGGCTACGAGCAGTACTTC.

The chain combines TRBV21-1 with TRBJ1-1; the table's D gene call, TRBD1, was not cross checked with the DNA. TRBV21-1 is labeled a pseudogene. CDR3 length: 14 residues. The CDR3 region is CASRTQGQNTEAFF. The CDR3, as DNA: TGTGCCAGCAGAACTCAGGGTCAGAACACTGAAGCTTTCTTT.

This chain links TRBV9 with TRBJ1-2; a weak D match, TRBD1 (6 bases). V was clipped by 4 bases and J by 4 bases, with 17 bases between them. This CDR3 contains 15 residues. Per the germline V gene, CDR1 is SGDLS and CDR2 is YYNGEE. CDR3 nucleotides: TGTGCCAGCAGCTTTTACAGGGATTCTGGCTATGGCTACACCTTC. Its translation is CASSFYRDSGYGYTF.

CDR3 bases: TGTGCCAGTAGTACGGGGACTAGCCCCTACAATGAGCAGTTCTTC. As protein: CASSTGTSPYNEQFF. The genes are TRBV19 and TRBJ2-1; TRBD2 matches 9 bases. The CDR3 runs to 15 residues. The V segment lost 4 bases and the J segment 2 bases; nucleotides outside the gene matches: 3. The germline V gene has CDR1 LNHDA and CDR2 SQIVND (reference sequence).

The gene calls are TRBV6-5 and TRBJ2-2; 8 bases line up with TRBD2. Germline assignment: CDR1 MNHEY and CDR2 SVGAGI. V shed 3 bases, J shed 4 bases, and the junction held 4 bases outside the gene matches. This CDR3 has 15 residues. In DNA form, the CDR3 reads TGTGCCAGCAGTTATACGGGGGGGCCCACCGGGGAGCTGTTTTTT. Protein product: CASSYTGGPTGELFF.

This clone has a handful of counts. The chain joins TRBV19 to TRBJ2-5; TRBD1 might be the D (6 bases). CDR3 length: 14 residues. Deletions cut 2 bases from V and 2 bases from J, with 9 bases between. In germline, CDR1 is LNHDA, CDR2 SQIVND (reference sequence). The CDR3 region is CASSIQGMQETQYF. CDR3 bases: TGTGCCAGTAGTATACAGGGGATGCAAGAGACCCAGTACTTC.

The DNA of the CDR3 is TGTGCCAGCAGCGGCGGGGGCTCCTACAATGAGCAGTTCTTC. This codes for CASSGGGSYNEQFF. The chain combines TRBV9 with TRBJ2-1; TRBD2 matches 7 bases. Per germline, CDR1 SGDLS and CDR2 YYNGEE. This CDR3 is 14 amino acids long. The J segment lost 0 bases and the V segment lost 3 bases, leaving 0 bases of the junction unmatched.

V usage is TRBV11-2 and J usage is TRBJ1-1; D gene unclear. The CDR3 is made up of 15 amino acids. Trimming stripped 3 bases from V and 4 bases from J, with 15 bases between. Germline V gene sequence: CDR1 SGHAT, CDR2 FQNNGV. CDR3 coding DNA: TGTGCCAGCAGCTTCGTCGGGCAGGAGGTCACTGAAGCTTTCTTT. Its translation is CASSFVGQEVTEAFF.

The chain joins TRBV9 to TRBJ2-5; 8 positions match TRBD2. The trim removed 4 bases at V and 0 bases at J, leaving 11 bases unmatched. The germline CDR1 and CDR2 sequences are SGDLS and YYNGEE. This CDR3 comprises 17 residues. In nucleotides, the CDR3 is TGTGCCAGCAGCCCTACCGGGGGGGGGCCGTACCAAGAGACCCAGTACTTC. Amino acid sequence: CASSPTGGGPYQETQYF.

The CDR3 region has the DNA TGCGCCAGCAGCACGACAGGGGGCGGAGGTGGCTACACCTTC. Its protein is CASSTTGGGGGYTF. The chain employs TRBV5-1 and TRBJ1-2, with TRBD1 matching over 10 bases. This CDR3 has 14 amino acids. V trimming: 4 bases; J trimming: 7 bases; junction bases outside the gene matches: 7. Per germline, CDR1 SGHRS and CDR2 YFSETQ.